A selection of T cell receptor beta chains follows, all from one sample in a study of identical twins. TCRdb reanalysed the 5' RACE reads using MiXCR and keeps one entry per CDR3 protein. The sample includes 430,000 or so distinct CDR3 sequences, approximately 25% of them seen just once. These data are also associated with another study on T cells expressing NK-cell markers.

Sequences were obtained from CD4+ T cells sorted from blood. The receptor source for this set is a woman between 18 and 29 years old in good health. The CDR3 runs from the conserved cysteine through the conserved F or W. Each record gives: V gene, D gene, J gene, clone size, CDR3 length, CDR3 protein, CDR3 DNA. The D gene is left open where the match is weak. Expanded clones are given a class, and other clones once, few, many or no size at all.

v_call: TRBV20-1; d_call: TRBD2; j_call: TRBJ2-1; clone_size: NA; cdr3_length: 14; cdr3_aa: CSVRTSGRANEQFF; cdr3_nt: TGCAGTGTTAGGACTAGCGGGAGGGCCAATGAGCAGTTCTTC
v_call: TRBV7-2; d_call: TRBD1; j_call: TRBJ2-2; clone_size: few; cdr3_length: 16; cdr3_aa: CASSLYRGANTGELFF; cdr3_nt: TGTGCCAGCAGCCTCTACAGGGGAGCGAACACCGGGGAGCTGTTTTTT
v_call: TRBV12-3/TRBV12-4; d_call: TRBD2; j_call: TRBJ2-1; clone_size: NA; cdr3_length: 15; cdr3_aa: CASSLLAGAQDEQFF; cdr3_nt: TGTGCCAGCAGTCTCTTAGCGGGAGCTCAAGATGAGCAGTTCTTC
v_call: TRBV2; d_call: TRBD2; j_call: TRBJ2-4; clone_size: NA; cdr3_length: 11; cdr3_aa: CASRGGDIQYF; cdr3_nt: TGTGCCAGCAGGGGAGGGGACATTCAGTACTTC
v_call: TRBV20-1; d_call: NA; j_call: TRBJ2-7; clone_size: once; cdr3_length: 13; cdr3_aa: CSASAGLTYEQYF; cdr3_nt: TGCAGTGCCTCCGCGGGGCTGACCTACGAGCAGTACTTC
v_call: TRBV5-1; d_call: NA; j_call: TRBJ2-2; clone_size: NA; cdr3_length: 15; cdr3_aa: CASSDQGGDTGELFF; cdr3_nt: TGCGCCAGCAGCGACCAGGGCGGGGACACCGGGGAGCTGTTTTTT
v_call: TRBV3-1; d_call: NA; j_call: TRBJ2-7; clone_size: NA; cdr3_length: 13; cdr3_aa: CASSAYGAYEQYF; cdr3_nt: TGTGCCAGCAGCGCTTATGGGGCCTACGAGCAGTACTTC
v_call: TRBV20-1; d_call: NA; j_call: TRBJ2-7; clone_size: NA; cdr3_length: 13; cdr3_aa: CSARDYRGYEQYF; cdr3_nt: TGCAGTGCTAGAGATTACCGAGGGTACGAGCAGTACTTC
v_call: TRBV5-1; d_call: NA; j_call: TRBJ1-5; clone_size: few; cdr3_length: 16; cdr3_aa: CASSLGPHGGNQPQHF; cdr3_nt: TGCGCCAGCAGCTTGGGCCCCCATGGCGGTAATCAGCCCCAGCATTTT
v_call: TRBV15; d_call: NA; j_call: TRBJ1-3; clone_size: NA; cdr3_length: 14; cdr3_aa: CATSRADLGNTIYF; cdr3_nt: TGTGCCACCAGCAGAGCCGACCTCGGAAACACCATATATTTT
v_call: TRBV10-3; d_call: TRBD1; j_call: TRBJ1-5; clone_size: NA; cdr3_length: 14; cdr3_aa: CAIGAGGINQPQHF; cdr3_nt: TGTGCCATCGGGGCAGGGGGTATCAATCAGCCCCAGCATTTT
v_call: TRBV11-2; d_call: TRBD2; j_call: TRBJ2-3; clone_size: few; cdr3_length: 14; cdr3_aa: CASSLAGTRIPQYF; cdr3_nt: TGTGCCAGCAGCTTAGCCGGGACTAGAATCCCGCAGTATTTT
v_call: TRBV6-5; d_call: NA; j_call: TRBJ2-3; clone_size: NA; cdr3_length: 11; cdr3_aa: CASRRADTQYF; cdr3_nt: TGTGCCAGCAGAAGGGCAGATACGCAGTATTTT
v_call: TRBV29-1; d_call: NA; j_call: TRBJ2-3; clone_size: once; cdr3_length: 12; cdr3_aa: CSVAVRADTQYF; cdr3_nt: TGCAGCGTTGCGGTAAGGGCAGATACGCAGTATTTT
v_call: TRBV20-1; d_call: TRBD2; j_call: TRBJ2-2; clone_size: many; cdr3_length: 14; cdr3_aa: CSARTSGNTGELFF; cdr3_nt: TGCAGTGCTAGGACTAGCGGTAACACCGGGGAGCTGTTTTTT
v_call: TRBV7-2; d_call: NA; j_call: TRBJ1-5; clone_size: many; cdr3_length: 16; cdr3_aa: CASSLVTGGSNQPQHF; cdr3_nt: TGTGCCAGCAGCTTAGTGACGGGCGGAAGCAATCAGCCCCAGCATTTT
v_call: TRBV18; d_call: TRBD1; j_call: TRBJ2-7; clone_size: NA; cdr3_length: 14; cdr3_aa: CASSPFGQGPKQYF; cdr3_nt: TGTGCCAGCTCACCATTTGGACAGGGTCCAAAGCAGTACTTC
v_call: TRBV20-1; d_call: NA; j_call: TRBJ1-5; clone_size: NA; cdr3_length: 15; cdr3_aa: CSAGSREDYREPQHF; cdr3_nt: TGCAGTGCCGGAAGCCGAGAAGATTATCGGGAGCCCCAGCATTTT
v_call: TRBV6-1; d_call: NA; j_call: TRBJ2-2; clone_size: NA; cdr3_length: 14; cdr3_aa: CASSEGGVVRELFF; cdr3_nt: TGTGCCAGCAGTGAAGGGGGAGTGGTCCGGGAGCTGTTTTTT
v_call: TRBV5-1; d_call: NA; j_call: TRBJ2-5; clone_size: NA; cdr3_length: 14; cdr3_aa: CASSLRQLQETQYF; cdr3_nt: TGCGCCAGCAGCTTGAGACAGCTGCAAGAGACCCAGTACTTC
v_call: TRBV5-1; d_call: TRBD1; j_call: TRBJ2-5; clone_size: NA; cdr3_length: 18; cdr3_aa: CASSLLVRGSGGAETQYF; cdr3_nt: TGCGCCAGCAGCTTGTTGGTCAGGGGGTCAGGCGGCGCAGAGACCCAGTACTTC
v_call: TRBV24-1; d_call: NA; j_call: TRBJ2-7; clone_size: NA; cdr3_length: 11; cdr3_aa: CATTGRFEQYF; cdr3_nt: TGTGCCACCACTGGGAGATTCGAGCAGTACTTC
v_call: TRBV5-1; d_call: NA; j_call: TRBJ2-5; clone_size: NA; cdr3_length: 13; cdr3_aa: CASSLTTQETQYF; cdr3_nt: TGCGCCAGCAGCTTGACTACACAAGAGACCCAGTACTTC
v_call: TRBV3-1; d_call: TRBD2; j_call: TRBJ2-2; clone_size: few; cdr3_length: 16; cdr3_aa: CASSPPGGGETGELFF; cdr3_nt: TGTGCCAGCAGCCCTCCTGGGGGGGGTGAGACCGGGGAGCTGTTTTTT
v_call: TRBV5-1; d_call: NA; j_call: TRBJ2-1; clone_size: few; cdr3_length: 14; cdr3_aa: CASSLSVVYNEQFF; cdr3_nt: TGCGCCAGCAGCTTGAGTGTCGTCTACAATGAGCAGTTCTTC
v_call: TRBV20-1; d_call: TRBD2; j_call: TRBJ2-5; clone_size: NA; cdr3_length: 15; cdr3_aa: CSALGASGDQETQYF; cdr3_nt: TGCAGTGCGCTAGGGGCTAGCGGAGACCAAGAGACCCAGTACTTC
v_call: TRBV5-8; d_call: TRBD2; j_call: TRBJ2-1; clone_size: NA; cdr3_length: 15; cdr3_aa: CASSSTSGGANEQFF; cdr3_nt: TGTGCCAGCAGCTCCACTAGCGGGGGGGCCAATGAGCAGTTCTTC
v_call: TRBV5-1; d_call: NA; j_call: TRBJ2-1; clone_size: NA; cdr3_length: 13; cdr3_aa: CARSSGPAPEQFF; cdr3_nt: TGCGCCAGAAGCTCTGGACCCGCCCCTGAGCAGTTCTTC
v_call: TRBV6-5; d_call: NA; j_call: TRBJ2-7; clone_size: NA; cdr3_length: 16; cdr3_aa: CASSYSPRESPYEQYF; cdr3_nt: TGTGCCAGCAGTTACTCCCCTCGGGAGTCCCCCTACGAGCAGTACTTC